Reported below is one TCR beta chain. Its specific antigen is unknown. Base quality data are lacking; no much larger clone is found one base away. The data originate from a study of cytomegalovirus exposure and HLA in healthy donors (dated by TCRdb to 2016 to 2017). Some background on the complete study: An earlier analysis of approximately 600 of the donors reported 276 Gb of sequence data and roughly 100 million unique TCR beta sequences from about 179 million T cells. HLA typing included class I and class II loci at four-digit resolution. Besides the first cohort of around 670 subjects, a separate validation cohort made up of 95 to 150 different subjects was used. An earlier analysis of more than 450 of the donors used high-throughput TCR beta sequencing to judge whether each TCR beta V gene segment behaved as functional or pseudogenic. Of the 300 to 500 genotyped donors, approximately 81% were placed in the genetic ancestry cluster associated with self-reported Caucasian donors. Among 350 to 400 genotyped donors of the cohort, an average of about 240,000 unique TCR beta nucleotide sequences were sequenced per donor, around 20% of them non-productive. All discovery cohort repertoires had been generated on a single sequencing platform. High-throughput TCR immunosequencing, statistical association of individual TCRs with disease status, and machine learning were combined to predict cytomegalovirus infection status. Rather than drawing on any new phenotypic data, the later analysis identified candidate immune exposures from TCR beta sequences and the way those sequences occurred across donors. The study aimed to test whether signatures of past pathogen exposure could be identified by cataloging public T cell receptors. In a later genetic analysis, genome-wide SNP genotypes for 398 of the 666 donors were used, and that subset was treated as a discovery cohort. The T cell repertoires of under 700 subjects were profiled by immunosequencing and related to cytomegalovirus serostatus. A later analysis re-analyzed previously published TCR beta repertoires from hundreds of donors and added high-resolution HLA genotyping to study TCR occurrence patterns. Four or five DR-DQ haplotypes were treated as single units for association and clustering because of strong linkage in the cohort. Donor age, sex, ethnicity and CMV serostatus were compiled alongside the repertoire data. The number of donors typed differed by locus, with roughly 629-640 for A, B, C, DRB1 and DQB1, around 520 for DQA1, 600 to 610 for DPA1, and some 440 for DPB1. Roughly 300 gigabases of sequencing data and approximately 92 million unique TCR sequences made up an early release that covered some 640 HLA-typed donors. The paper as a whole reports these results and caveats: In a later genetic analysis, a missense DCLRE1C variant was associated with V-gene and J-gene trimming of TCR beta chains, and the association was replicated in an independent cohort. Sequencing depth was assumed to be roughly uniform across donors in the presence/absence analyses, though that assumption may not hold. Because the 87-base-pair reads could not distinguish some IMGT-functional V segments, including TRBV6-2 and TRBV6-3, those segments were excluded. Linkage disequilibrium might explain the correlated functional status among segregating V segments, but an unknown experimental factor could not be ruled out. At a false discovery rate of 0.05, a later analysis linked 16,951 TCR beta sequences to specific HLA alleles. Assigning TCR associations to individual alleles was difficult when HLA alleles, especially DR and DQ, strongly co-occurred. Because HLA typing was unavailable for some donors at each locus, only the typed subset was used in association tests. A group of highly shared sequence variants was considered likely to be a technical artifact of the sequencing pipeline. Immune exposure information for the cohort was limited to CMV serostatus. In this cohort, only TCR beta chains were sequenced, and detectable features were limited by the absence of alpha or paired-chain data. A later analysis found that HLA-associated TCR beta chains were more clonally expanded and had lower generation probabilities than equally common non-associated chains. According to a later genetic analysis, donors in an Asian-associated ancestry cluster had fewer N-insertions in productive TCRs than the approximately 630-donor mean. A further reported finding was that TCR beta sequences accurately predicted the HLA-A and HLA-B alleles for most subjects in the first cohort. According to a later analysis, parvovirus B19, influenza, CMV and Epstein-Barr virus appeared linked to several top co-occurrence clusters. A total of some 180 TCR beta chains were listed by the study as associated with cytomegalovirus. In a later analysis, TCR association rates were found to vary across HLA loci, with the most associated TCRs seen for DRB1 alleles and the fewest for HLA-C alleles. It was suggested by the authors that the approach could potentially be generalized to other disease states and immunological phenotypes. Across donors, most TCR sequences were observed very rarely, whereas some public TCRs were present in many individuals. In vitro tests confirmed that a few of the cytomegalovirus-associated TCR beta chains recognize cytomegalovirus antigens. A later analysis found that most CMV-associated TCR beta chains appeared HLA-restricted, with HLA associations seemingly driven largely by CMV exposure. Because counts were too low, some 17 rarely observed V segments, including chromosome 9 orphons, were left out of the earlier analysis of some 640 of the donors. In both the original and validation cohorts, the classifier was reported to diagnose cytomegalovirus status with high specificity and sensitivity. An earlier analysis of 450 to 750 of the donors showed that most TCR beta V segments appeared in productive rearrangements either about 87% or about 30% of the time, which broadly matched IMGT annotations.

The cohort was made up of roughly 670 healthy bone marrow donors. At the time of sampling, all cohort members were nominally healthy, though unrecorded immune exposures were likely present. The donor was CMV seronegative and belonged to the group of roughly 330 seronegative cohort members. Each donor provided a peripheral blood sample, and peripheral blood mononuclear cells were used for TCR beta sequencing. Genomic DNA extraction from the blood cell samples was performed with the Qiagen DNeasy Blood Extraction Kit. The cysteine opens and the phenylalanine closes a CDR3 of 15 amino acids. The retained sequence is limited to the CDR3, 45 bases, with the frame set at the first base. Trimming takes 6 bases off V and 1 base off J; junction bases not matched to a gene: 8. According to the germline V gene (reference sequence), CDR1 reads LNHDA and CDR2 reads SQIVND. The library was obtained by the immunoSEQ multiplex PCR assay. The multiplex PCR relied on a mix of 60 forward primers for TCR Vbeta segments and 13 reverse primers for TCR Jbeta segments. The CDR3 region of rearranged TCR beta genes was amplified from genomic DNA with a multiplex PCR assay. The Illumina HiSeq System was used to sequence the amplified TCR beta libraries as 87-base-pair reads. On the study's bioinformatics: A later analysis tallied 75 million to 85 million unique TCR beta chains across the 600 to 700 repertoires, and about 10 million of those chains were shared by two or more donors. Raw reads were error-corrected and collapsed into unique sequences by a nearest-neighbor algorithm in which closely related sequences were merged to remove PCR and sequencing errors. To assign V, D and J gene segments, CDR3 sequences were aligned to IMGT reference sequences. For a sequence to be retained, a match of at least six nucleotides to both a V gene segment and a J gene segment was required. A rearrangement was called productive if the CDR3 had no stop codons and remained in frame with V and J, and every other rearrangement was called non-productive. Following IMGT convention, CDR3 was defined as the stretch from the second conserved V-encoded cysteine to the conserved J-encoded phenylalanine. The earlier analysis of 587 of the donors excluded any sequence lacking an unambiguous match to a single V gene segment. In an earlier analysis of 450 to 700 of the donors, V segments were called functional above 56.7% productive rearrangements and were called segregating when the between-donor standard deviation exceeded 5%. To diagnose cytomegalovirus status from the catalog of TCR beta chain sequences, a statistical classification framework was built. A later analysis assigned V and J genes by comparing TCR nucleotide sequences with IMGT/GENE-DB human TR gene sequences. The TCRdist pipeline was used in a later analysis to assign CDR3 sequences and most-parsimonious VDJ recombination scenarios. In a later analysis, each TCR beta chain was defined by its CDR3 amino acid sequence together with its V-gene family, and reads without a unique V-gene family were excluded. To address suspected cross-contamination and a sequencing artifact, a later analysis removed approximately 590 highly shared, low-generation-probability nucleotide sequences. In a later analysis, a clonal expansion index was calculated for each public chain from normalized within-repertoire ranks of inferred template counts. Generation probabilities in a later analysis came from a VDJ recombination model fitted to out-of-frame rearrangements, and those results were checked against IGoR. Hypergeometric tests were used in a later analysis to score TCR-TCR, TCR-HLA and TCR-CMV co-occurrence, with a repertoire-size bias correction applied to the TCR pairs. False discovery rates were estimated in a later analysis by permuting HLA or CMV assignments 20 times. A later analysis grouped co-occurring TCRs with DBSCAN, adding TCRdist sequence similarity when clustering within HLA-allele-positive subsets. Repertoires with fewer than 30,000 or more than 120,000 public chains were left out of co-occurrence clustering, as were a few repertoires with anomalous nucleotide sharing. TCRdb holds this immuneACCESS table with in-frame rearrangements only. Some clones are missing; in checked studies, unresolved V genes explain under half, and the rest has no known cause. V and J calls and clone size are given by that table; D and trimming were obtained from the DNA. This sample lists some 170,000 clones; more than 80% were detected once. The ten largest make up approximately 13% of the sample.

What was sequenced was PBMCs. The rearrangement combines TRBV19 with TRBJ1-1, with 7 central nucleotides matching TRBD1. The clonotype comes from a woman aged 50 to 60 in good health and CMV-seronegative. The CDR3 region reads CASRGQSLGNTEAFF. The DNA is TGTGCCAGTAGGGGACAGAGTTTAGGGAACACTGAAGCTTTCTTT.